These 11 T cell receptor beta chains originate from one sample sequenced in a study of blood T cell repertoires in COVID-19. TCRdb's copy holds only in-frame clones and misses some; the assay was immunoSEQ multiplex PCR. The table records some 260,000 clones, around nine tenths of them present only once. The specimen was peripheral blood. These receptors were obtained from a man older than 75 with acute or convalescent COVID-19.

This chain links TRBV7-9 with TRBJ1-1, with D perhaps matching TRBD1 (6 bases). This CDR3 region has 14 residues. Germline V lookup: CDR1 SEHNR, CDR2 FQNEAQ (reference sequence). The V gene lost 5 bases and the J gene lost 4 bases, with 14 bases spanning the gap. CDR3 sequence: CASSVNRVGTEAFF. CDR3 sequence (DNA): TGTGCCAGCAGCGTTAACAGGGTAGGCACTGAAGCTTTCTTT.

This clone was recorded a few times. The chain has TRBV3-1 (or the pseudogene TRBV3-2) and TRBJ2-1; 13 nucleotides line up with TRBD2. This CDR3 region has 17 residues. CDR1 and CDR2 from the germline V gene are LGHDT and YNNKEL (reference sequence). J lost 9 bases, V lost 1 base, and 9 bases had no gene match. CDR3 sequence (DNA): TGTGCCAGCAGCCAAGCAGGTGGACTAGCGGGAGATATTGAGCAGTTCTTC. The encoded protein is CASSQAGGLAGDIEQFF.

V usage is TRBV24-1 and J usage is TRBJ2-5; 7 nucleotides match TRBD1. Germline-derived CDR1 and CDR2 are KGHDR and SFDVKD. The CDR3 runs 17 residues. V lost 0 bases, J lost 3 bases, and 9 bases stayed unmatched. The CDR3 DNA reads TGTGCCACCAGTGATTTGCCCAGTCGAGGGGGCGAAGAGACCCAGTACTTC. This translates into CATSDLPSRGGEETQYF.

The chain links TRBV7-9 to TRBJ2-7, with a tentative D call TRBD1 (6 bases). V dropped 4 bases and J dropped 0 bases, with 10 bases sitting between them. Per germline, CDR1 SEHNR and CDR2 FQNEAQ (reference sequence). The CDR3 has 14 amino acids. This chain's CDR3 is CASSCRDTSYEQYF. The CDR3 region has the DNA TGTGCCAGCAGCTGCCGGGACACCTCCTACGAGCAGTACTTC.

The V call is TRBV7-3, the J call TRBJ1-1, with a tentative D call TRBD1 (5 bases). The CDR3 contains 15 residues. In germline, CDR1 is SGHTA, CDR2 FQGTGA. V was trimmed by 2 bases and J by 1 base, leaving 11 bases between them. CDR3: CASSLGGLANTEAFF. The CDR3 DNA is TGTGCCAGCAGCTTAGGGGGGTTGGCGAACACTGAAGCTTTCTTT.

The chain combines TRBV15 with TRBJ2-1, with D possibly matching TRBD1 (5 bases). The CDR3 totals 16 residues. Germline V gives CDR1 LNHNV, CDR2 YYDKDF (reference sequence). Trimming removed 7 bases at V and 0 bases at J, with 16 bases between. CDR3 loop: CATTKTGFSSYNEQFF. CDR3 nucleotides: TGTGCCACCACCAAAACAGGATTCAGCTCCTACAATGAGCAGTTCTTC.

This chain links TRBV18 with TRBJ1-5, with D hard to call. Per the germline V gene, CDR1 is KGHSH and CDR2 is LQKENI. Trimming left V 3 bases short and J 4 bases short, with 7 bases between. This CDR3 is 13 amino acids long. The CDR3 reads CASSPAGNQPQHF. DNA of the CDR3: TGTGCCAGCTCACCCGCAGGAAATCAGCCCCAGCATTTT.

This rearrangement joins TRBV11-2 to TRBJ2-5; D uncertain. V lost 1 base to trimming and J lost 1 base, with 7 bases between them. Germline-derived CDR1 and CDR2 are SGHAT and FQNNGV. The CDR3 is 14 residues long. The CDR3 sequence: CASSLVGLQETQYF. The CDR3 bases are TGTGCCAGCAGCTTAGTTGGGCTCCAAGAGACCCAGTACTTC. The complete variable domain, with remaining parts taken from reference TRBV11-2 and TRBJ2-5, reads EAGVAQSPRYKIIEKRQSVAFWCNPISGHATLYWYQQILGQGPKLLIQFQNNGVVDDSQLPKDRFSAERLKGVDSTLKIQPAKLEDSAVYLCASSLVGLQETQYFGPGTRLLVL.

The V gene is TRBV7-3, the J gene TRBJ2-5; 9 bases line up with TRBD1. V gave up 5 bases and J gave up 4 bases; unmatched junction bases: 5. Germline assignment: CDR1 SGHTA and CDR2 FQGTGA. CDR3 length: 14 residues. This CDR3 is CASSKGQGAETQYF. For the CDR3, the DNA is TGTGCCAGCAGCAAGGGACAGGGCGCAGAGACCCAGTACTTC.

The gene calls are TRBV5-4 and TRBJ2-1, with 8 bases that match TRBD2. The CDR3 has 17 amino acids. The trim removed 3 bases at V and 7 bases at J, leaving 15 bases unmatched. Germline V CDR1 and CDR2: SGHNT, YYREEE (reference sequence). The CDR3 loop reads CASSSMHVGLAGNEQFF. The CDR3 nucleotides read TGTGCCAGCAGCTCCATGCACGTAGGACTAGCCGGAAATGAGCAGTTCTTC.

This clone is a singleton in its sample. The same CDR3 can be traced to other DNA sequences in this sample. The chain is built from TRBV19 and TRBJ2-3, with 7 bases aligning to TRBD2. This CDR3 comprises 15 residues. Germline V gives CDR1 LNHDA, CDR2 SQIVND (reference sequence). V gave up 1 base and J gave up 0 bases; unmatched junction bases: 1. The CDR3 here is CASSIASGSTDTQYF. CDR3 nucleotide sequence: TGTGCCAGTAGTATAGCTAGCGGAAGCACAGATACGCAGTATTTT.